The rows below give T cell receptor beta chains drawn from one sample of a study of blood T cell repertoires in COVID-19. Clones were sequenced by immunoSEQ multiplex PCR, and TCRdb holds only the in-frame ones, with some missing. The sample has around 300,000 clones, under 90% seen once. The sample comprised peripheral blood. The receptor source for this set is a woman between 35 and 50 years old who had recovered from COVID-19. Both conserved end residues are part of each CDR3. The D gene is left open where the match is weak. The size of a clone is reported for some rows only, either as once, few or many, or as a class for expanded clones.

>TRBJ1-2|once|TRBD1|TRBV5-4
TGTGCCAGCAGCCCGGGACAGGGGGACTATGGCTACACCTTC
CASSPGQGDYGYTF
>TRBJ1-2|NA|NA|TRBV29-1
TGCAGCGTTGATCGGCGGGGGTGGGACGGCTACACCTTC
CSVDRRGWDGYTF
>TRBJ2-2|NA|TRBD1|TRBV9
TGTGCCAGCAGCATAAGGGGGCTAGACACCGGGGAGCTGTTTTTT
CASSIRGLDTGELFF
>TRBJ2-1|NA|TRBD2|TRBV18
TGTGCCAGCTCACCAGAAAGCGGGAGAGGAAATGAGCAGTTCTTC
CASSPESGRGNEQFF
>TRBJ2-1|NA|TRBD2|TRBV5-1
TGCGCCAGCAACCCCGGGACTAGCGGAAACAATGAGCAGTTCTTC
CASNPGTSGNNEQFF
>TRBJ2-2|NA|TRBD2|TRBV18
TGTGCCAGCTCACCACCGCGGAGGGGACTAGCAATCACCGGGGAGCTGTTTTTT
CASSPPRRGLAITGELFF
>TRBJ2-2|NA|TRBD2|TRBV9
TGTGCCAGCAGCGTAGTCTTGTCTAGCGGGAACACCGGGGAGCTGTTTTTT
CASSVVLSSGNTGELFF
>TRBJ2-7|NA|TRBD2|TRBV6-1
TGTGCCAGCAGTGATGCTAGCGGCTCCTACGAGCAGTACTTC
CASSDASGSYEQYF
>TRBJ1-2|NA|TRBD1|TRBV7-9
TGTGCCAGCAGCTTAGCCCGGGACAGGGCGGGCTACACCTTC
CASSLARDRAGYTF
>TRBJ2-7|NA|NA|TRBV2
TGTGCCAGCAGACAGGGTCCTTCCTACGAGCAGTACTTC
CASRQGPSYEQYF
>TRBJ1-5|NA|TRBD1|TRBV27
TGTGCCAGCAGTCAAGGGGGCAGCAATCAGCCCCAGCATTTT
CASSQGGSNQPQHF
>TRBJ2-7|NA|NA|TRBV5-1
TGCGCCAGCAGCTTTGGTCAGGGCTCCTACGAGCAGTACTTC
CASSFGQGSYEQYF
>TRBJ2-7|NA|TRBD1|TRBV13
TGTGCCAGCAGCGGTGGGACAGGACCGACCTACGAGCAGTACTTC
CASSGGTGPTYEQYF
>TRBJ2-7|NA|TRBD1|TRBV2
TGTGCCAGCAGTGGGACAGGGGGCGCGGATTCCTACGAGCAGTACTTC
CASSGTGGADSYEQYF
>TRBJ1-1|NA|TRBD1|TRBV5-1
TGCGCCAGCAGCTGGGGGGACAGGGCCACTGAAGCTTTCTTT
CASSWGDRATEAFF
>TRBJ1-4|NA|TRBD1|TRBV19
TGTGCCAGTAGTACACGCGGAGGGGGCGTTGAAAAACTGTTTTTT
CASSTRGGGVEKLFF
>TRBJ2-2|NA|TRBD2|TRBV11-3
TGTGCCAGCAGCTTAAACCCGATGCGGGAGGACGCCGGGGAGCTGTTTTTT
CASSLNPMREDAGELFF
>TRBJ1-5|NA|TRBD1|TRBV2
TGTGCCAGCAAACACGCACCCGGGACAGGGGCCTCGAATCAGCCCCAGCATTTT
CASKHAPGTGASNQPQHF
>TRBJ2-7|NA|NA|TRBV28
TGTGCCAGCAGTCCCCAGGACAGTTTTGCCTCCTACGAGCAGTACTTC
CASSPQDSFASYEQYF
>TRBJ2-1|NA|TRBD1|TRBV10-2
TGCGCCAGCAGTGAGTCCGTGGGGACAGGGTACTACAATGAGCAGTTCTTC
CASSESVGTGYYNEQFF
>TRBJ2-3|NA|TRBD2|TRBV24-1
TGTGCCACCAGTGAGGCCGGGACTAGCAGTCCGGATACGCAGTATTTT
CATSEAGTSSPDTQYF
>TRBJ2-7|NA|NA|TRBV14
TGTGCCAGCAGCCAAGTAACTAGCTACGAGCAGTACTTC
CASSQVTSYEQYF